The 22 T cell receptor beta chains given below trace back to one sample, sequenced in a study of immune cell composition in non-small cell lung cancer. Normal lung was taken at the farthest possible site, at least 3 cm from tumour. Sequenced by immunoSEQ multiplex PCR; TCRdb stores in-frame clones only, minus some. The sample lists under 4,000 clones, about 73% seen once, with roughly 13% in the top ten. The specimen was non-adjacent lung tissue. Receptors were obtained from a human donor with non-small cell lung cancer. The donor label of this sample is uncertain.

The rearrangement joins TRBV19 to TRBJ1-1; D possibly corresponds to TRBD1 (6 bases). CDR3 size: 14 residues. Germline V CDR1 and CDR2: LNHDA, SQIVND (reference sequence). V dropped 3 bases and J dropped 5 bases, with 13 bases sitting between them. CDR3 sequence (DNA): TGTGCCAGTAGTATTCAGGGGAGGGGAACTGAAGCTTTCTTT. Translating gives CASSIQGRGTEAFF.

The chain has TRBV28 and TRBJ2-7, with 11 bases fitting TRBD2. CDR3 size: 14 residues. Germline V gene sequence: CDR1 MDHEN, CDR2 SYDVKM. The J segment lost 9 bases and the V segment lost 6 bases, leaving 10 bases of the junction unmatched. CDR3 protein: CASSPLAGVRGQYF. The CDR3 nucleotides are TGTGCCAGCAGCCCACTAGCGGGGGTAAGGGGGCAGTACTTC.

The chain is built from TRBV7-2 and TRBJ1-4; D is possibly TRBD1 (6 bases). V was shortened by 2 bases and J by 7 bases, with 17 bases between the two germline ends. The germline V gene has CDR1 SGHTA and CDR2 FQGNSA. The CDR3 is made up of 16 amino acids. This CDR3 reads CASSLSGAGVGEKLFF. DNA of the CDR3: TGTGCCAGCAGCTTATCAGGGGCGGGCGTAGGTGAAAAACTGTTTTTT.

The chain links TRBV27 to TRBJ1-4; 7 bases are shared with TRBD1. Per germline, CDR1 MNHEY and CDR2 SMNVEV (reference sequence). The CDR3 runs 15 residues. J gave up 4 bases and V 6 bases, and 8 bases lay outside the gene matches. The DNA for the CDR3 is TGTGCCAGCAGAAAAGGGGGCGCAGGTAATGAAAAACTGTTTTTT. Residues: CASRKGGAGNEKLFF.

This CDR3 reads CASSPSGSGYNEQFF. CDR3 nucleotide sequence: TGTGCCAGCAGCCCCTCGGGTAGCGGATACAATGAGCAGTTCTTC. V gene TRBV7-3 combines with J gene TRBJ2-1, with D possibly TRBD2 on 6 matching bases. In germline, CDR1 is SGHTA, CDR2 FQGTGA. Trimming removed 5 bases at V and 4 bases at J, with 15 bases between. CDR3 length: 15 amino acids. Drawing the rest from reference TRBV7-3 and TRBJ2-1, the complete variable domain is GAGVSQTPSNKVTEKGKYVELRCDPISGHTALYWYRQSLGQGPEFLIYFQGTGAADDSGLPNDRFFAVRPEGSVSTLKIQRTERGDSAVYLCASSPSGSGYNEQFFGPGTRLTVL.

The chain uses TRBV10-3 and TRBJ2-7; TRBD1 agrees at 8 bases. Germline values: CDR1 ENHRY, CDR2 SYGVKD. With 10 bases clipped from V and 4 bases from J, the junction kept 15 bases outside the gene matches. The CDR3 has 15 residues. DNA of the CDR3: TGTGCCAGCAGCCCCCGACAGGGGTGGTCTTACGAGCAGTACTTC. It specifies CASSPRQGWSYEQYF.

The rearrangement joins TRBV6-5 to TRBJ2-1; TRBD2 agrees at 7 bases. Per the germline V gene, CDR1 is MNHEY and CDR2 is SVGAGI. The trim removed 2 bases at V and 10 bases at J, leaving 14 bases unmatched. This CDR3 spans 16 amino acids. CDR3 sequence: CASSYATGGLGGEQFF. Here the CDR3 DNA reads TGTGCCAGCAGTTACGCGACGGGAGGTCTTGGAGGAGAGCAGTTCTTC.

The chain has TRBV6-1 and TRBJ2-7; possibly TRBD2 for D (5 bases). This CDR3 is built from 14 residues. Germline lookup yields CDR1 MNHNS and CDR2 SASEGT. V was cut by 3 bases and J by 7 bases, with 16 bases left in between. Here the CDR3 reads CASSDPTGSEEQYF. The CDR3 DNA reads as TGTGCCAGCAGTGACCCGACGGGGTCCGAGGAGCAGTACTTC.

This clone was seen once. The V call is TRBV18, the J call TRBJ2-4, with a tentative D call TRBD2 (6 bases). Trimming removed 1 base from V and 0 bases from J, with 13 bases in between. The germline gives CDR1 KGHSH, CDR2 LQKENI. This CDR3 region has 17 residues. The CDR3 DNA follows: TGTGCCAGCTCACCACGGGGGGAGGCGCTAGCCAAAAACATTCAGTACTTC. Translated: CASSPRGEALAKNIQYF.

The chain uses TRBV27 and TRBJ2-1; D may be TRBD1 (5 bases). Germline CDR1 reads MNHEY; CDR2 reads SMNVEV (reference sequence). Between the trimmed V and J ends, which lost 8 bases and 9 bases, there was a span of 17 bases. This CDR3 has 13 residues. The CDR3 reads CASPPPGMSEQFF. In DNA form, the CDR3 reads TGTGCCAGCCCTCCCCCAGGGATGTCTGAGCAGTTCTTC.

This clone came up a few times. The chain has TRBV28 and TRBJ1-2, with D possibly TRBD1 on 5 matching bases. Looked up from germline, CDR1 is MDHEN and CDR2 is SYDVKM. Between the trimmed V and J ends, which lost 5 bases and 4 bases, there was a span of 20 bases. The CDR3 consists of 16 residues. The CDR3 coding sequence is TGTGCCAGCAGTAGCTCGAGGTGGCAGGGTGGCTATGGCTACACCTTC. Translated, it gives CASSSSRWQGGYGYTF.

The rearrangement joins TRBV19 to TRBJ1-4; D not resolved. The CDR3 consists of 13 residues. Trimming left V 7 bases short and J 8 bases short, with 14 bases between. Germline lookup yields CDR1 LNHDA and CDR2 SQIVND (reference sequence). CDR3 DNA: TGTGCCAGTACGAGGAGCGTGAGGGAAAAACTGTTTTTT. Protein: CASTRSVREKLFF.

The chain joins TRBV2 to TRBJ2-1, with no clear D. The V gene lost 4 bases and the J gene lost 9 bases, with 16 bases spanning the gap. This CDR3 has 14 amino acids. The germline V gene has CDR1 SNHLY and CDR2 FYNNEI. As DNA, the CDR3 is TGTGCCAGCAGTGTTTTTCTCTCCACTGGTGAGCAGTTCTTC. Translation gives CASSVFLSTGEQFF.

The gene calls are TRBV27 and TRBJ2-1, with 10 nucleotides matching TRBD2. CDR1 and CDR2 from the germline V gene are MNHEY and SMNVEV (reference sequence). The CDR3 has 17 amino acids. V lost 3 bases and J lost 6; bases outside the gene matches: 11. CDR3 sequence: CASSLSPGLAGVNEQFF. CDR3 DNA: TGTGCCAGCAGTTTGTCCCCTGGGCTAGCGGGAGTCAATGAGCAGTTCTTC.

V gene TRBV19 combines with J gene TRBJ2-7; 10 bases agree with TRBD1. Germline CDR1 LNHDA, CDR2 SQIVND (reference sequence). This CDR3 has 15 residues. After removal of 7 bases from V and 5 bases from J, the junction contained 11 bases not matched to a gene. CDR3 bases: TGTGCCAGTATGCTGGCGGGACAGGGGAACCACGAGCAGTACTTC. This gives the protein CASMLAGQGNHEQYF.

This chain connects TRBV7-9 to TRBJ2-7; 7 positions agree with TRBD1. The CDR3 sequence is 14 residues long. The V segment lost 7 bases and the J segment 2 bases; nucleotides outside the gene matches: 8. Germline-derived CDR1 and CDR2 are SEHNR and FQNEAQ (reference sequence). The CDR3 bases are TGTGCCAGCACCTCCCCGGGACAGCCCTACGAGCAGTACTTC. This codes for CASTSPGQPYEQYF.

In this sample, this clone turned up once. The V call is TRBV6-1, the J call TRBJ2-5; D may be TRBD1 (5 bases). The CDR3 runs to 14 residues. The germline V gene encodes CDR1 MNHNS and CDR2 SASEGT. V lost 5 bases, J lost 7 bases, and 17 bases lay in between. CDR3 nucleotides: TGTGCCAGCAGTCCCGGTGGGGCCTCAGGGACCCAGTACTTC. Translated, it gives CASSPGGASGTQYF.

This rearrangement joins TRBV28 to TRBJ2-1; D ambiguous. The V end was cut by 1 base, the J end by 2 bases, with 12 bases between. CDR1 is MDHEN, CDR2 SYDVKM, per germline. The CDR3 is 16 residues long. CDR3 in amino acids: CASSLFGQWTYNEQFF. For the CDR3, the DNA is TGTGCCAGCAGTTTATTTGGGCAGTGGACCTACAATGAGCAGTTCTTC.

V usage is TRBV9 and J usage is TRBJ1-2; D is unresolved. The CDR3 runs 14 residues. Germline CDR1 and CDR2: SGDLS and YYNGEE. The V end was cut by 4 bases, the J end by 0 bases, with 10 bases between. The CDR3 protein is CASSSRLSNYGYTF. CDR3 nucleotide sequence: TGTGCCAGCAGCTCCAGGCTTTCTAACTATGGCTACACCTTC.

Comment on this clone: Other DNA sequences of this sample code for an identical CDR3. This sequence joins TRBV5-1 and TRBJ1-1, with a tentative D call TRBD1 (5 bases). The CDR3 loop spans 14 amino acids. Germline values: CDR1 SGHRS, CDR2 YFSETQ. Trimming stripped 0 bases from V and 4 bases from J, with 10 bases between. The CDR3 region is CASSLASGGTEAFF. As DNA, the CDR3 is TGCGCCAGCAGCTTGGCTTCGGGGGGCACTGAAGCTTTCTTT.

The J gene is TRBJ1-1, the V gene TRBV6-5; D may be TRBD1 (6 bases). V was cut by 5 bases and J by 8 bases, with 18 bases left in between. The CDR3 consists of 14 residues. From germline, CDR1 is MNHEY and CDR2 SVGAGI. The CDR3 spells CASSPRQAQGEAFF. DNA for the CDR3: TGTGCCAGCAGTCCCCGACAGGCCCAAGGGGAAGCTTTCTTT.

The DNA of the CDR3 is TGTGCCAGCAGCCGGGACAGCCTCATGCCCGAAAAACTGTTTTTT. Translated: CASSRDSLMPEKLFF. V is TRBV7-9 and J is TRBJ1-4; TRBD1 aligns across 7 bases. CDR1 is SEHNR and CDR2 is FQNEAQ in the germline V gene (reference sequence). Losses at the gene ends were 5 bases for V and 8 bases for J; bases not matched to a gene: 11. The CDR3 runs 15 residues.